The clone carrying this T cell receptor (beta chain) came up many times. The data are from a study of regulatory T cells in long-lasting Graves disease. This CDR3 comprises 14 residues. In germline, CDR1 is SNHLY, CDR2 FYNNEI. The V gene lost 4 bases and the J gene lost 0 bases, with 10 bases spanning the gap. Library construction for TCR beta used iRepertoire HTBI primers and Arm-PCR of CDR3 regions. MiXCR, applied by TCRdb to the multiplex PCR reads, yields one record per CDR3 protein. Of over 500,000 distinct CDR3 sequences listed, approximately 15% were seen once; the top ten hold about 17%. Time point defined: newly diagnosed GD, antithyroid drugs for less than 3 months. Making the TCR library involved RNA that had been extracted from PBMCs. This sample also belongs to another study, concerning T cells in Graves' hyperthyroidism and ophthalmopathy. That study adds: Patients with uncontrolled infections, other autoimmune diseases, pregnancy or lactation were excluded. Before onset, ophthalmopathy was predicted by the model a median roughly six months earlier.

The sequence was obtained from a woman between 25 and 40 years old with Graves disease. The sequences come from peripheral blood mononuclear cells (PBMCs), collected at new diagnosis, from a patient treated with antithyroid drugs. V is TRBV2 and J is TRBJ2-7; TRBD2 is a possible D gene (6 bases). The CDR3 coding sequence is TGTGCCAGCAGTGCGGGGCGGGACTCCTACGAGCAGTACTTC. Translated, it gives CASSAGRDSYEQYF.